This T cell receptor beta chain emerged from a study of T-cell reconstitution after alpha-beta-depleted transplantation in children. Per germline, CDR1 KGHDR and CDR2 SFDVKD. This CDR3 contains 21 residues. Study results and limitations: Approximately two months post-transplant, alpha-beta T cells reportedly originated from several hundred expanded graft clones. From newly produced T cells came most of the T-cell counts and diversity one year after transplant. Day-60 TCRbeta diversity that was high in some patients was derived from surviving recipient T cells and thymic progenitors.

In its sample, this clonotype was seen once. Its antigen is not identified. As it was prepared, the TCRbeta library received unique molecular identifiers. TCRdb reprocessed the PCR reads via MiXCR and lists one record per CDR3 protein. Of about 580,000 distinct CDR3 sequences listed, roughly 23% are singletons. The specimen was PBMCs, mostly from graft donor cells, collected 360 days after TCRalphabeta/CD19-depleted stem cell transplant. This chain links TRBV24-1 with TRBJ2-6; TRBD1 matches 7 bases. This TCR derives from a boy less than two years old who had a stem cell transplant for acute myeloid leukemia, so the T cells may come from the graft donor. CDR3 residues: CAAIDLGTAPSGRSGANVLTF. The DNA of the CDR3 is TGTGCGGCCATTGATTTGGGGACAGCTCCCTCCGGTAGGTCTGGGGCCAACGTCCTGACTTTC.